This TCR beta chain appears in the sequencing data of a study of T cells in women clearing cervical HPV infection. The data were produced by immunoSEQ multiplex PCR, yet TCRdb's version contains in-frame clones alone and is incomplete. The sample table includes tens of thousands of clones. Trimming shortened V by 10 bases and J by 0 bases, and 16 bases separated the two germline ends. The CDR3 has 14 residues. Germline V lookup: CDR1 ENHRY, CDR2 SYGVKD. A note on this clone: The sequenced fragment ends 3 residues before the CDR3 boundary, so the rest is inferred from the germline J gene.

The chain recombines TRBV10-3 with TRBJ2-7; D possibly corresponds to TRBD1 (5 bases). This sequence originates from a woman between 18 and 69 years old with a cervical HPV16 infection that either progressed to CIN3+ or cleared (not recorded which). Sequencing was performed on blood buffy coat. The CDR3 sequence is CATATGTYSYEQYF. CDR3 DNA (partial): TGTGCCACAGCAACAGGAACCTACTCCTACGAG.